What follows is one TCR beta chain and its context. What it recognizes is unknown. The record originates from a study of fetal regulatory T cell absence and autoimmunity. Points from the study as a whole: Antigen-driven pancreatic autoimmunity before birth in IPEX was inferred from oligoclonal enrichment. Compared with cord blood, pancreas showed oligoclonal TCR enrichment, some clones over 95-fold.

The assay was run at survey level. Data came from immunoSEQ multiplex PCR; TCRdb stores just in-frame clones and leaves some out. The data hold about 95,000 clones, with around 72% observed a single time. CDR1 is LNHDA, CDR2 SQIVND, per germline (reference sequence). This CDR3 has 13 residues. V trimming: 4 bases; J trimming: 6 bases; junction bases outside the gene matches: 2. The source of this sequence is a male donor with IPEX syndrome. Sample: pancreas tissue. The chain carries TRBV19 and TRBJ2-2, with 7 positions matching TRBD1. CDR3 coding DNA: TGTGCCAGTAGTACCACAGGGGCCGGGGAGCTGTTTTTT. Translation: CASSTTGAGELFF.